Given below is one TCR beta chain in context. Its specific antigen is unknown. Base quality data are lacking; no much larger clone is found one base away. These data belong to a study of pediatric ulcerative colitis (dated by TCRdb to between 2018 and 2020). A note on the overall study: Fewer than 10 ulcerative colitis patients had pancolitis and two had left-sided colitis, with histology consistent with ulcerative colitis in all. Nine newly diagnosed, treatment-naive pediatric ulcerative colitis patients and four non-IBD control children each provided paired blood and rectal samples. Using the Pediatric Ulcerative Colitis Activity Index, two patients were classed as having mild disease, several as having moderate disease and three as having acute severe colitis.

One to two pinch biopsies were taken from the rectum for research during colonoscopy. Ulcerative colitis patients had received no immunosuppressive medication before the diagnostic colonoscopy. Before DNA isolation, rectal biopsies were subjected to proteinase K digestion. The Wizard kit (Promega) was used to extract genomic DNA from the blood and intestinal samples. Looking up the germline V gene (reference sequence) yields CDR1 LNHDA and CDR2 SQIVND. V was cut back by 3 bases and J by 1 base, leaving a gap of 12 bases between them. The CDR3 contains 15 residues, cysteine and phenylalanine counted. Solely the CDR3 DNA is kept, with 45 bases framed from the first base. Through the immunoSEQ TRB Survey service, multiplex V and J primers were used to amplify rearranged CDR3 beta regions from genomic DNA. To keep sequencing depth the same across samples, survey-level depth of up to 500,000 reads per sample was applied. Libraries were purified and pooled, and sequencing was performed on Illumina technology. On the authors' methods: Productive clonality, sample overlap, pairwise scatters, CDR3 beta length, V/D/J gene usage and productiveness were assessed with immunoSEQ online tools. Calculated diversity was the number of unique rearrangements divided by total templates times 100; Shannon and Simpson indices were also computed. Z-score normalized data were analyzed by principal component analysis with the R prcomp function and the ggbiplot package. Morisita's index was used to quantify blood-rectal clonal overlap within each subject. Not all clones reach the TCRdb copy of this immuneACCESS table, which keeps in-frame sequences only. Checked studies attribute under half of the gap to unresolved V genes and leave the rest unexplained. D and trimming were read from the DNA, whereas the V and J calls and clone size are those reported in that table. The sample yields about 40,000 clones; roughly 70% were counted once. Less than 10% of the sample lies in the top ten.

The study at large found these results: Because repertoires were derived from total lymphocyte DNA, patterns in rare subsets such as regulatory T cells may not have been reflected. With only a few individuals, the healthy control group was small. Significantly higher autologous blood-rectal clonal overlap was found in ulcerative colitis patients than in controls, which suggested increased T cell trafficking to inflamed tissue. For technical reasons, the blood samples of a couple of patients yielded substantially fewer templates, so those samples were excluded from the blood-rectal overlap analysis. Two rectal CDR3 clonotypes turned up in every ulcerative colitis patient but in none of the controls. T cells from blood may have been included in the rectal pinch biopsies, particularly in patients with overt colitis. Features of the rectal repertoire distinguished controls, mild-moderate colitis patients and acute severe colitis patients, and in acute severe colitis rectal diversity was lower because of clonal expansions.

Recombination connected TRBV19 to TRBJ1-1, with the D segment identity uncertain. The receptor was isolated from a boy between 5 and 17 years old with severe ulcerative colitis. Material: gut tissue. The CDR3 amino acid sequence is: CASSIRAAPNTEAFF. The bases read TGTGCCAGTAGTATTAGGGCAGCCCCGAACACTGAAGCTTTCTTT.